This paragraph reports one T cell receptor beta chain. Its target is not known. The data are from a study of T cell clonotyping in hematopoietic cell transplantation. Study-wide results and limits: Recipient TCR diversity dropped after transplant; expanded clonotypes rose from day 30 to 180. At the given depth, recipient repertoires were over 95% de novo clonotypes.

Blood collection times were about day -28 and days 30, 100, 180 posttransplant. V trimming: 5 bases; J trimming: 3 bases; junction bases outside the gene matches: 11. CDR3 length equals 15 residues. CDR1 and CDR2 from the germline V gene are SGDLS and YYNGEE. Sequencing used immunoSEQ multiplex PCR; TCRdb keeps in-frame clones, though not all of them. The table includes some 7,400 clones, roughly 89% detected once. This specimen was PBMCs, taken 100 days after allogeneic stem cell transplant. This TCR derives from a male patient in his fifties who had an allogeneic stem cell transplant from a related donor, so the T cells may come from the graft donor. Some clones in this sample may be carry-over from other donors' samples. The rearrangement uses TRBV9 and TRBJ2-7, with 7 nucleotides matching TRBD1. The CDR3 coding sequence is TGTGCCAGCAGACTAAGACAGGGCTGGGTCTACGAGCAGTACTTC. Translating gives CASRLRQGWVYEQYF.